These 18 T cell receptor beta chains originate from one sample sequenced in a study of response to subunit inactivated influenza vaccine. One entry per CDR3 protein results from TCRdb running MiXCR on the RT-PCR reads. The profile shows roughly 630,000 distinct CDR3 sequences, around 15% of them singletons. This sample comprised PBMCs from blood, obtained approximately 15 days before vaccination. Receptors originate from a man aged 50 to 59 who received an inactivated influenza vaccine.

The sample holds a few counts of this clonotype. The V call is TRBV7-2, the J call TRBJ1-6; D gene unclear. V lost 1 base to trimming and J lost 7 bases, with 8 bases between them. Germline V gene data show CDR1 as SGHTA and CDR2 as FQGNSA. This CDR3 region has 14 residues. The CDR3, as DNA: TGTGCCAGCAGCTTAGTAGTTAGAAATTCACCCCTCCACTTT. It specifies CASSLVVRNSPLHF.

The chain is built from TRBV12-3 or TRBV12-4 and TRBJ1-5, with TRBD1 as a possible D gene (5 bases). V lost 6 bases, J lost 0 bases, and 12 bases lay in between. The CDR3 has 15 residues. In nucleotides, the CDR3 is TGTGCCAGCAGCCGACAGCCTTATAGCAATCAGCCCCAGCATTTT. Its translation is CASSRQPYSNQPQHF.

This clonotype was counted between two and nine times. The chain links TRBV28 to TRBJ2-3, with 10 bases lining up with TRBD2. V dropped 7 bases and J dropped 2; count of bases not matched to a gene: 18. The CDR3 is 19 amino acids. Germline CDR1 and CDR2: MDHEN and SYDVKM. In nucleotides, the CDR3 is TGTGCCAGCATCCCTCCATTTGGAGCGGGGGGGGCCCTCACAGATACGCAGTATTTT. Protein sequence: CASIPPFGAGGALTDTQYF.

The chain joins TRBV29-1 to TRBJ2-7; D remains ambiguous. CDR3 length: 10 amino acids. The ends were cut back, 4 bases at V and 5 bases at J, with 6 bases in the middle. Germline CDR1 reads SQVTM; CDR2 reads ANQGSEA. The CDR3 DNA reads TGCAGCGTTGGGGTTAACGAGCAGTACTTC. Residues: CSVGVNEQYF.

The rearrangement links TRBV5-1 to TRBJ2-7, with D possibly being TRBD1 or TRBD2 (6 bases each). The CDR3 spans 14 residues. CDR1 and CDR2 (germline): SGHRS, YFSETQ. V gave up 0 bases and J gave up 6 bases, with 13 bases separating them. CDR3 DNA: TGCGCCAGCAGCTTGGTTTCGGGGGCGGGCGAGCAGTACTTC. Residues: CASSLVSGAGEQYF.

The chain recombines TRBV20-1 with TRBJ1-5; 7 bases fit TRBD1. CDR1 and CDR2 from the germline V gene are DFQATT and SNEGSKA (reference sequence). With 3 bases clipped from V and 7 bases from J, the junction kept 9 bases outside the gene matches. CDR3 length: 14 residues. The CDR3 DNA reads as TGCAGTGCTAGGATGACAGGGACCGGGCAGCCCCAGCATTTT. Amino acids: CSARMTGTGQPQHF.

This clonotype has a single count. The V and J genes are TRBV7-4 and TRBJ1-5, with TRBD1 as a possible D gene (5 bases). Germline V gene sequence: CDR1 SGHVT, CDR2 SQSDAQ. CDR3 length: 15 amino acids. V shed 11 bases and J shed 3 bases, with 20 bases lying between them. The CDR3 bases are TGTGCCTCCACCTCTGGGCCGGGGCTCAATCAGCCCCAGCATTTT. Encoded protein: CASTSGPGLNQPQHF.

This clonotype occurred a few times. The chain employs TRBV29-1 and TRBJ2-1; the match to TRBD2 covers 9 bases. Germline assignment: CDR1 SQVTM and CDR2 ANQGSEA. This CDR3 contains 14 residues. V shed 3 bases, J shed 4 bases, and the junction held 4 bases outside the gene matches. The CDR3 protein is CSVDGLALYNEQFF. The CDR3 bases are TGCAGCGTTGACGGACTAGCGCTTTACAATGAGCAGTTCTTC.

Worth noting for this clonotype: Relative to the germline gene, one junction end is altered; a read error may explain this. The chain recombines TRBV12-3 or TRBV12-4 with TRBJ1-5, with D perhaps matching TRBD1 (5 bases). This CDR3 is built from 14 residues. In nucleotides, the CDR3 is TGTGCCAGCAGGTTAGGAGGGGACCTGGCGGCCCAGCATTTT. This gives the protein CASRLGGDLAAQHF.

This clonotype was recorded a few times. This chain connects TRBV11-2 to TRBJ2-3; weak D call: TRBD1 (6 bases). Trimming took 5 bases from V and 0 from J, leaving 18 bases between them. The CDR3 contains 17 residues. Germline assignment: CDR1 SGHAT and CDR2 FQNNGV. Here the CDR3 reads CASSHPLRTASTDTQYF. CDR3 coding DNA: TGTGCCAGCAGCCACCCCCTCAGGACAGCTAGCACAGATACGCAGTATTTT.

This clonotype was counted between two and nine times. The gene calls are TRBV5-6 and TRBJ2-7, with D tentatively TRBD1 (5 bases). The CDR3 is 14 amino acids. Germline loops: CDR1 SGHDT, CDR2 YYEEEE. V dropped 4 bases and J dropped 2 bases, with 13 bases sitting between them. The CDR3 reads CASSPPGHAYEQYF. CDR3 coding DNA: TGTGCCAGCAGCCCCCCAGGGCACGCCTACGAGCAGTACTTC.

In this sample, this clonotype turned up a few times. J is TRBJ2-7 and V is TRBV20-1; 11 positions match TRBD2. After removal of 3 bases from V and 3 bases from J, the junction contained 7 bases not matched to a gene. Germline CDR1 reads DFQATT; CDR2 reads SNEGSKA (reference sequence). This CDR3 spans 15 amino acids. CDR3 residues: CSARSPTSGNYEQYF. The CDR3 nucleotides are TGCAGTGCTAGGAGCCCGACTAGCGGGAACTACGAGCAGTACTTC.

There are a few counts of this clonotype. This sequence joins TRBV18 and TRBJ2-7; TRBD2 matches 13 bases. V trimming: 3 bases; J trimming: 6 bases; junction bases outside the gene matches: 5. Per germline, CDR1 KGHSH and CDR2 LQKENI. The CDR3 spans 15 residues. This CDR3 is CASSPGTSGISEQYF. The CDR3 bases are TGTGCCAGCTCACCCGGGACTAGCGGGATTAGCGAGCAGTACTTC. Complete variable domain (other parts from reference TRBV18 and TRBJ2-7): NAGVMQNPRHLVRRRGQEARLRCSPMKGHSHVYWYRQLPEEGLKFMVYLQKENIIDESGMPKERFSAEFPKEGPSILRIQQVVRGDSAAYFCASSPGTSGISEQYFGPGTRLTVT.

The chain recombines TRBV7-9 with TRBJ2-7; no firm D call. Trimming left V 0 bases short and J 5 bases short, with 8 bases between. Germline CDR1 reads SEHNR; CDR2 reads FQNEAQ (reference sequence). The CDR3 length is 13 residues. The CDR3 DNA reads TGTGCCAGCAGCTTAGCCTGGCTGGACGAGCAGTACTTC. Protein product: CASSLAWLDEQYF.

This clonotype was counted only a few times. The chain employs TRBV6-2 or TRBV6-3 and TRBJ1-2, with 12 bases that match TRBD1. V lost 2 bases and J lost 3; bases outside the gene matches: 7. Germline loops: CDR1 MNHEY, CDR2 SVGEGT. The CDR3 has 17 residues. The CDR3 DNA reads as TGTGCCAGCAGTTACGTCGGGACAGGGGGCGCATACTATGGCTACACCTTC. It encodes CASSYVGTGGAYYGYTF.

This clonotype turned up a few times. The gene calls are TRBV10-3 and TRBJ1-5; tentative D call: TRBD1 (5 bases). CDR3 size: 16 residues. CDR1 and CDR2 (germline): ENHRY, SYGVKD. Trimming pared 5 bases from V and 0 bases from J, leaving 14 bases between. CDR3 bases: TGTGCCATCAGTAAGACCGGACAATATAGCAATCAGCCCCAGCATTTT. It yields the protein CAISKTGQYSNQPQHF.

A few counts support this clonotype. DNA of the CDR3: TGTGCCAGCAGCCCGGCATGGACGGAAAAAGACTATGGCTACACCTTC. Its translation is CASSPAWTEKDYGYTF. This chain uses TRBV13 with TRBJ1-2, with no clear D. Germline V gene sequence: CDR1 PRHDT, CDR2 FYEKMQ (reference sequence). The CDR3 is 16 residues long. V lost 5 bases to trimming and J lost 3 bases, with 19 bases between them.

The CDR3, as DNA: TGTGCCAGCAGTCACGGTGACGGGGGGACAGCCTACGAGCAGTACTTC. The encoded protein is CASSHGDGGTAYEQYF. The V call is TRBV12-3 or TRBV12-4, the J call TRBJ2-7; D could derive from TRBD1 or TRBD2 (7 bases each). Trimming cost V 5 bases and J 2 bases, with 19 bases left between them. The CDR3 loop spans 16 amino acids.